What follows describes a single TCR beta chain. The data derive from a study of T cell responses to AZD1222 COVID-19 vaccine. The ends lost 3 bases at V and 4 bases at J; junction bases unmatched: 5. This CDR3 comprises 14 residues. CDR1 is MNHEY, CDR2 SVGAGI, per germline. Assay: immunoSEQ multiplex PCR; the TCRdb copy retains only in-frame clones and omits some. The sample consists of tens of thousands of clones, roughly 90% of them appearing once. The J gene is TRBJ1-1, the V gene TRBV6-5; 7 nucleotides align to TRBD1. This TCR was recovered from an adult who received the AZD1222 COVID-19 vaccine. Sample: peripheral blood, taken 28 days after the second AZD1222 dose. In nucleotides, the CDR3 is TGTGCCAGCAGTTATAAGGGGGCGGGCACTGAAGCTTTCTTT. Amino acids: CASSYKGAGTEAFF.